Given below is one T cell receptor (beta chain) in context. The CDR3 spans 16 residues. Germline V CDR1 and CDR2: SGHRS, YFSETQ. The J segment lost 7 bases and the V segment lost 4 bases, leaving 14 bases of the junction unmatched. The data were obtained in a study of OX40 agonist ivuxolimab in advanced cancers. Study in general: At 75% to 90% male, the cohort had a mean age of about 60 years, ranging from about 23 to 79. Anti-PD-1, anti-PD-L1 or anti-CTLA-4 therapy given earlier was allowed, and 40% had some.

TCRdb's table, derived via immunoSEQ multiplex PCR, lists solely in-frame clones and lacks some. The sample carries approximately 76,000 clones, approximately 88% recorded once. The sample in question was CD4+ or CD8+ T cells sorted from blood, obtained in a trial of the OX40 agonist ivuxolimab. The TCR originated in an adult with an advanced solid tumor such as melanoma, head and neck, liver or kidney cancer. V and J are TRBV5-1 and TRBJ2-7; 10 nucleotides agree with TRBD1. CDR3 sequence reads: CASSPEDRGPFREQYF. The CDR3 DNA sequence: TGCGCCAGCAGCCCAGAAGACAGGGGGCCGTTTAGGGAGCAGTACTTC.